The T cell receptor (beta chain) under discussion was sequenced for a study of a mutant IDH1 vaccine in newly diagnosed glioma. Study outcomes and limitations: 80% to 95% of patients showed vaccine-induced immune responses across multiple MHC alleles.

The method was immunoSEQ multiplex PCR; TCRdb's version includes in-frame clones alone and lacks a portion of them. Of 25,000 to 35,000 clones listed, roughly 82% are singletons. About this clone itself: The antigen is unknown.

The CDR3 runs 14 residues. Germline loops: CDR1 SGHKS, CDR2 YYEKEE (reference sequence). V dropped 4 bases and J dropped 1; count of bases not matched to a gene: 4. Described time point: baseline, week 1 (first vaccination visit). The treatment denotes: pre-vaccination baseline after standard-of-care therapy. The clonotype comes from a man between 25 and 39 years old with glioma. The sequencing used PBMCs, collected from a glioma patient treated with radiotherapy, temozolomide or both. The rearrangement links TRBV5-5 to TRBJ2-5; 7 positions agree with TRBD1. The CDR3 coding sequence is TGTGCCAGCAGCGACGACAGGGCCCAAGAGACCCAGTACTTC. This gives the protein CASSDDRAQETQYF.